These 20 T cell receptor beta chains were all obtained from the same sample, sequenced in a study of cytomegalovirus exposure and HLA in healthy donors. The PCR ran on 60 Vbeta and 13 Jbeta primers. This table comes from immunoSEQ multiplex PCR, and its TCRdb copy is limited to in-frame clones, with some not included. This table holds about 160,000 clones, 70% to 80% found once. Sequenced: PBMCs. These receptors were obtained from a man over 45 in good health and CMV-seropositive.

This chain joins TRBV5-1 and TRBJ2-5, with 9 nucleotides matching TRBD2. Germline loops: CDR1 SGHRS, CDR2 YFSETQ. V lost 3 bases to trimming and J lost 1 base; unmatched junction nucleotides: 7. CDR3 length: 16 amino acids. For the CDR3, the DNA is TGCGCCAGCAGCTCGGCTAGCGGGATACCCCAAGAGACCCAGTACTTC. It translates to CASSSASGIPQETQYF.

The CDR3 bases are TGTGCCAGCAGCTTAGTTGAGGAACTTTGTCGAGAGACCCAGTACTTC. Translated, it gives CASSLVEELCRETQYF. This chain connects TRBV7-4 to TRBJ2-5; D not certain. V dropped 1 base and J dropped 4 bases, with 16 bases sitting between them. CDR1 is SGHVT, CDR2 SQSDAQ, per germline. The CDR3 covers 16 residues.

The V call is TRBV7-9, the J call TRBJ1-2; weak D call: TRBD1 (6 bases). Germline CDR1 reads SEHNR; CDR2 reads FQNEAQ (reference sequence). Trimming pared 10 bases from V and 6 bases from J, leaving 12 bases between. This CDR3 region has 11 residues. The CDR3 bases are TGTGCCACCACAGGGCAGAATGGCTACACCTTC. Amino acids: CATTGQNGYTF.

This chain joins TRBV27 and TRBJ1-2, with D maybe TRBD1 (5 bases). Trimming stripped 6 bases from V and 3 bases from J, with 20 bases between. The length of the CDR3 is 16 residues. Germline assignment: CDR1 MNHEY and CDR2 SMNVEV (reference sequence). CDR3 bases: TGTGCCAGCAGCCCACGAACATCTGGGACTCACTATGGCTACACCTTC. Protein product: CASSPRTSGTHYGYTF.

This clone occurred once. The J gene is TRBJ1-1, the V gene TRBV5-1; 11 bases line up with TRBD1. The CDR3 contains 13 residues. J lost 11 bases, V lost 4 bases, and 7 bases had no gene match. Germline V gives CDR1 SGHRS, CDR2 YFSETQ. The CDR3 here is CASSPGQGAGAFF. CDR3 coding DNA: TGCGCCAGCAGCCCAGGACAGGGGGCGGGTGCTTTCTTT.

The chain employs TRBV19 and TRBJ1-5; TRBD1 aligns across 9 bases. Germline assignment: CDR1 LNHDA and CDR2 SQIVND (reference sequence). The CDR3 loop spans 17 amino acids. V shed 5 bases, J shed 0 bases, and the junction held 8 bases outside the gene matches. CDR3 sequence reads: CASSDDRGTDSNQPQHF. The CDR3 bases are TGTGCCAGTAGTGACGACAGGGGGACAGATAGCAATCAGCCCCAGCATTTT.

V gene TRBV7-9 combines with J gene TRBJ2-2; 9 nucleotides line up with TRBD1. Unmatched junction bases numbered 8, after V lost 5 bases and J lost 4 bases. CDR3 size: 16 residues. Germline V lookup: CDR1 SEHNR, CDR2 FQNEAQ (reference sequence). CDR3 sequence: CASSVYRGQGTGELFF. Written as DNA, the CDR3 is TGTGCCAGCAGCGTATACAGGGGGCAGGGCACCGGGGAGCTGTTTTTT.

The chain couples TRBV9 to TRBJ2-3; 15 bases map to TRBD2. CDR1 and CDR2 (germline): SGDLS, YYNGEE. CDR3 length: 18 amino acids. Trimming at V came to 0 bases and at J to 0 bases, leaving 2 bases not matched to a gene. The CDR3 DNA follows: TGTGCCAGCAGCGTAGTGGGACTAGCGGGAGGAAGCACAGATACGCAGTATTTT. It translates to CASSVVGLAGGSTDTQYF.

Of note for this clone: The junction does not match germline at one end; this may be a read error. V usage is TRBV7-9 and J usage is TRBJ1-2; D is perhaps TRBD1 (6 bases). The CDR3 length is 15 residues. Germline CDR1 is SEHNR and CDR2 is FQNEAQ (reference sequence). This CDR3 is CSSSSLQGHGYGYTF. CDR3 in DNA: TGTTCCAGCAGCTCGTTACAGGGCCACGGCTATGGCTACACCTTC.

The genes are TRBV5-1 and TRBJ2-2; D might be TRBD2 (6 bases). Looked up from germline, CDR1 is SGHRS and CDR2 is YFSETQ. The length of the CDR3 is 15 residues. V was clipped by 4 bases and J by 7 bases, with 17 bases between them. The CDR3 loop reads CASSDLRTSHGELFF. The CDR3 DNA reads TGCGCCAGCAGCGACCTTCGAACTAGCCACGGGGAGCTGTTTTTT.

This clone was detected only a few times. V usage is TRBV7-9 and J usage is TRBJ2-7; 9 nucleotides align to TRBD1. Looked up from germline, CDR1 is SEHNR and CDR2 is FQNEAQ (reference sequence). V lost 7 bases to trimming and J lost 4 bases; unmatched junction nucleotides: 11. The CDR3 is made up of 15 amino acids. The CDR3 here is CASKGEGTGLYEQYF. CDR3 sequence (DNA): TGTGCCAGCAAGGGGGAGGGGACAGGGTTGTACGAGCAGTACTTC.

The rearrangement uses TRBV7-2 and TRBJ1-6; no clear D. V lost 5 bases to trimming and J lost 10 bases, with 15 bases between them. The V gene's germline CDR1 is SGHTA and CDR2 FQGNSA. This CDR3 has 14 amino acids. As DNA, the CDR3 is TGTGCCAGCAGCCCTCCCCTCCGGGGATCACCCCTCCACTTT. Protein product: CASSPPLRGSPLHF.

The chain uses TRBV6-1 and TRBJ1-1; D unclear. Trimming cost V 5 bases and J 6 bases, with 16 bases left between them. There are 14 residues in the CDR3. CDR1 MNHNS and CDR2 SASEGT come from the germline V gene. The CDR3 is CASSSISGRAEAFF. The CDR3, as DNA: TGTGCCAGCAGTTCCATAAGTGGGCGGGCTGAAGCTTTCTTT.

The chain carries TRBV2 and TRBJ2-7; TRBD1 matches at 9 bases. The CDR3 covers 16 residues. The J segment lost 6 bases and the V segment lost 8 bases, leaving 17 bases of the junction unmatched. CDR1 is SNHLY, CDR2 FYNNEI, per germline. The DNA of the CDR3 is TGTGCCAGCGGACGGGACAGGGTTTCTTTTCTGGGCGAGCAGTACTTC. Protein product: CASGRDRVSFLGEQYF.

V and J are TRBV11-2 and TRBJ1-1; D gene uncertain. Germline V gives CDR1 SGHAT, CDR2 FQNNGV. This CDR3 spans 17 amino acids. V dropped 5 bases and J dropped 0 bases, with 19 bases sitting between them. DNA for the CDR3: TGTGCCAGCAGCCCGTCCGCTAGTTTAGATATGAACACTGAAGCTTTCTTT. Translating it yields CASSPSASLDMNTEAFF.

The J gene is TRBJ2-7, the V gene TRBV5-1, with 10 bases that match TRBD2. Germline assignment: CDR1 SGHRS and CDR2 YFSETQ. The CDR3 is 17 amino acids. With V trimmed by 4 bases and J by 0 bases, 10 bases remained unmatched. CDR3 loop: CASSTGTSERLSYEQYF. In DNA form, the CDR3 reads TGCGCCAGCAGCACCGGGACTAGCGAACGCCTCTCCTACGAGCAGTACTTC. Supplemented by reference TRBV5-1 and TRBJ2-7, the full variable domain reads KAGVTQTPRYLIKTRGQQVTLSCSPISGHRSVSWYQQTPGQGLQFLFEYFSETQRNKGNFPGRFSGRQFSNSRSEMNVSTLELGDSALYLCASSTGTSERLSYEQYFGPGTRLTVT.

This chain joins TRBV7-9 and TRBJ1-6; 8 bases are a match to TRBD1. The CDR3 is 16 amino acids. Germline CDR1 reads SEHNR; CDR2 reads FQNEAQ (reference sequence). The V and J ends lost 4 bases and 7 bases, in that order; junction bases with no gene match: 9. The CDR3 DNA reads TGTGCCAGCAGCTCCCCCCGGACAGGGCGGAATTCACCCCTCCACTTT. As protein: CASSSPRTGRNSPLHF.

The chain has TRBV6-6 and TRBJ1-5, with D tentatively TRBD1 (6 bases). The germline V gene encodes CDR1 MNHNY and CDR2 SVGAGI (reference sequence). CDR3 length: 15 residues. V lost 5 bases to trimming and J lost 2 bases, with 13 bases between them. The CDR3 sequence: CASSLWTEGNQPQHF. In nucleotides, the CDR3 is TGTGCCAGCAGTCTGTGGACAGAGGGCAATCAGCCCCAGCATTTT.

The chain employs TRBV5-1 and TRBJ2-3, with TRBD2 identical over 9 bases. The CDR3 extends over 16 amino acids. Germline CDR1 reads SGHRS; CDR2 reads YFSETQ. V was pared by 3 bases and J by 5 bases, with 10 bases of the junction left unmatched. The CDR3 nucleotides are TGCGCCAGCAGCTCTGGCTTAGCGGGAGCCCAAGATACGCAGTATTTT. It encodes CASSSGLAGAQDTQYF.

This chain uses TRBV2 with TRBJ2-5; D is unresolved. In germline, CDR1 is SNHLY, CDR2 FYNNEI. The CDR3 is made up of 13 amino acids. Deletions cut 7 bases from V and 0 bases from J, with 9 bases between. The CDR3 DNA follows: TGTGCCAGCATGACAACTTACCAAGAGACCCAGTACTTC. Its protein product is CASMTTYQETQYF. The complete variable domain, with remaining parts taken from reference TRBV2 and TRBJ2-5, reads EPEVTQTPSHQVTQMGQEVILRCVPISNHLYFYWYRQILGQKVEFLVSFYNNEISEKSEIFDDQFSVERPDGSNFTLKIRSTKLEDSAMYFCASMTTYQETQYFGPGTRLLVL.